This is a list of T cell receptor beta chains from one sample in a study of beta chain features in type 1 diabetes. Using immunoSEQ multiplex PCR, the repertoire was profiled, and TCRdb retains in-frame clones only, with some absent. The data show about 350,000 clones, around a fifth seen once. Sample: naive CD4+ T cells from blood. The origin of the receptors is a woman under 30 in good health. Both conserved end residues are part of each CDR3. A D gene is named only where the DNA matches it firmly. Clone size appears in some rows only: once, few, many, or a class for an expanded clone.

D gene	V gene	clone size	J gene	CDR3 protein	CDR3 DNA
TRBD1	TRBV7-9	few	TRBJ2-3	CASSLSGTGSTDTQYF	TGTGCCAGCAGCTTAAGTGGGACAGGTAGCACAGATACGCAGTATTTT
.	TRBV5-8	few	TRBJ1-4	CASSNRQVATNEKLFF	TGTGCCAGCAGCAACCGACAGGTGGCAACTAATGAAAAACTGTTTTTT
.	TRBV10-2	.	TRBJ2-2	CASSDGGGGELFF	TGCGCCAGCAGTGATGGGGGCGGCGGGGAGCTGTTTTTT
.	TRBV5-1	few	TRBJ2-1	CASSLGRDWTWNEQFF	TGCGCCAGCAGCTTGGGTAGGGACTGGACCTGGAATGAGCAGTTCTTC
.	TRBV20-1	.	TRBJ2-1	CSAGHNNEQFF	TGCAGTGCTGGCCACAACAATGAGCAGTTCTTC
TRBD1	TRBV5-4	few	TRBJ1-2	CASSPDRQGEYGYTF	TGTGCCAGCAGCCCCGACCGACAGGGGGAATATGGCTACACCTTC
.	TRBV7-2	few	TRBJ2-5	CASTRQPETQYF	TGTGCCAGCACGAGACAGCCAGAGACCCAGTACTTC
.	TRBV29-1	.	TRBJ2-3	CSVRGRSTDTQYF	TGCAGCGTAAGGGGGAGAAGCACAGATACGCAGTATTTT
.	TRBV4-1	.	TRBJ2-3	CASSQTPLAISADTQYF	TGCGCCAGCAGCCAAACCCCACTAGCAATTTCGGCAGATACGCAGTATTTT
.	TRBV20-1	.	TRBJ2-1	CSARGRGNTVF	TGCAGTGCTAGAGGAAGAGGTAATACGGTCTTC
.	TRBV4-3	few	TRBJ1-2	CASSRGRVNYGYTF	TGCGCCAGCAGCCGTGGCAGGGTTAACTATGGCTACACCTTC
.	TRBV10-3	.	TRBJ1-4	CAIRGRSNEKLFF	TGTGCCATCCGTGGTAGGAGTAATGAAAAACTGTTTTTT
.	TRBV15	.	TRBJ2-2	CATGQGYLAGELFF	TGTGCCACCGGCCAGGGTTATTTGGCCGGGGAGCTGTTTTTT
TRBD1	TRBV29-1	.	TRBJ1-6	CSVAYRGNSPLHF	TGCAGCGTTGCCTACAGGGGTAATTCACCCCTCCACTTT
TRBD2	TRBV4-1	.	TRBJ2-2	CASSRGGISTGELFF	TGCGCCAGCAGCCGCGGGGGTATTAGTACCGGGGAGCTGTTTTTT
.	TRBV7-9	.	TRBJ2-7	CASSPGQSSYEQYF	TGTGCCAGCAGCCCCGGACAGAGCTCCTACGAGCAGTACTTC
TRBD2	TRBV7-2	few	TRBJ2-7	CASSQSGAYEQYF	TGTGCCAGCAGTCAAAGCGGGGCTTACGAGCAGTACTTC
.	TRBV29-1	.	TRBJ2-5	CSVHSPQETQYF	TGCAGCGTGCACAGCCCCCAAGAGACCCAGTACTTC
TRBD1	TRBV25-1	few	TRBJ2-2	CASSEYQGAGTGELFF	TGTGCCAGCAGTGAATATCAGGGGGCTGGCACCGGGGAGCTGTTTTTT
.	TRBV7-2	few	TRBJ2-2	CASSFKGTGELFF	TGTGCCAGCAGCTTCAAGGGGACCGGGGAGCTGTTTTTT
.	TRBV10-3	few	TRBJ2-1	CATAVTNEQFF	TGTGCCACAGCGGTAACCAATGAGCAGTTCTTC
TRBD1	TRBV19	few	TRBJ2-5	CASSIGQGAETQYF	TGTGCCAGTAGTATAGGACAGGGGGCCGAGACCCAGTACTTC